This is a list of T cell receptor beta chains from one sample in a study of graft-versus-host responses after intestinal transplantation. Profiled with immunoSEQ multiplex PCR; TCRdb holds only in-frame clones, not every one. The sample yields about 25,000 clones, approximately 95% seen once. Source: PBMCs, taken 18 days after transplant. The receptors shown here come from a human patient who received an intestinal transplant, so some T cells may come from the graft donor. The CDR3 runs from the conserved cysteine through the conserved F or W. The order of the fields is V gene, J gene, CDR3 protein.

TRBV13	TRBJ2-1	CASSSPGQGNNEQFF
TRBV7-2	TRBJ2-1	CASPRSGNEQFF
TRBV5-1	TRBJ1-1	CASSLATRRIEAFF
TRBV19	TRBJ1-5	CASSIGQGGNQPQHF
TRBV5-1	TRBJ1-2	CASSLGGIDSSGYTF
TRBV6-5	TRBJ2-6	CASSLRRTGANVLTF
TRBV9	TRBJ2-5	CASSGETGLAGGPTQYF
TRBV5-1	TRBJ1-4	CASSLSRADEKLFF
TRBV5-1	TRBJ2-5	CASSLIAGEGLETQYF
TRBV5-6	TRBJ2-7	CASSRTYEQYF
TRBV7-6	TRBJ2-3	CASSSTRTDTQYF
TRBV6-5	TRBJ2-1	CASSYSKRRAANEQFF
TRBV9	TRBJ2-7	CASSVASGGFYEQYF
TRBV11-2	TRBJ2-3	CASNMDQYTITDTQYF
TRBV5-1	TRBJ1-3	CASSLGTGGTGNTIYF
TRBV27	TRBJ1-2	CASSPFLVVGALNYGYTF